One T cell receptor (beta chain) is described in this entry. The record originates from a study of T cell changes during pregnancy in multiple sclerosis. Profiled with immunoSEQ multiplex PCR; TCRdb holds only in-frame clones, not every one. This repertoire shows tens of thousands of clones, 75% to 90% found once; its top ten account for 4.5% to 5.5%. The source was peripheral blood, collected in the second trimester of pregnancy. The source is a female donor in good health, enrolled as a control in a pregnancy study.

The CDR3 DNA reads TGTGCCAGCGGACAGGGGGCTAATTCACCCCTCCACTTT. This encodes CASGQGANSPLHF. This chain links TRBV27 with TRBJ1-6; TRBD1 agrees at 11 bases. Germline V gene lookup returns CDR1 MNHEY and CDR2 SMNVEV (reference sequence). The CDR3 loop spans 13 amino acids. The V and J ends lost 8 bases and 6 bases, in that order; junction bases with no gene match: 0.